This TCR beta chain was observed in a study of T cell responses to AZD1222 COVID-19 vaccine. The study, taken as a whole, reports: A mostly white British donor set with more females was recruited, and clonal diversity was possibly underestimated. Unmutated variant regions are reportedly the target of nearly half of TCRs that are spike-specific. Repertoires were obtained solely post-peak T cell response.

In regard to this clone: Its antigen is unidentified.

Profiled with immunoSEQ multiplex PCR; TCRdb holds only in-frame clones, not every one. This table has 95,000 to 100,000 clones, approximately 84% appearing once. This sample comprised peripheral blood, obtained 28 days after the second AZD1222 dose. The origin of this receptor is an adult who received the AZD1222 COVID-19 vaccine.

The CDR3 is CASSYQGIGADTQYF. CDR3 sequence (DNA): TGTGCCAGCAGTTACCAGGGAATAGGGGCAGATACGCAGTATTTT. The chain carries TRBV6-9 and TRBJ2-3; D possibly corresponds to TRBD1 (5 bases). V was shortened by 3 bases and J by 4 bases, with 14 bases between the two germline ends. This CDR3 region has 15 residues. Germline V lookup: CDR1 MNHGY, CDR2 SVAAGI.